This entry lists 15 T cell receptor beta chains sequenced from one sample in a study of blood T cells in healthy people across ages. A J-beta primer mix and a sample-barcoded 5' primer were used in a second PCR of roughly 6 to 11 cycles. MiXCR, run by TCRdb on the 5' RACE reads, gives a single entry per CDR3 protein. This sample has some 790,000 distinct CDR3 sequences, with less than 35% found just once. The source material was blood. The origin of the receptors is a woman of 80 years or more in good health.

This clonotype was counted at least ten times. In nucleotides, the CDR3 is TGCGCGGGAACTAACTATGGCTACACCTTC. This codes for CAGTNYGYTF. This chain joins TRBV20-1 and TRBJ1-2; no firm D call. CDR1 and CDR2 from the germline V gene are DFQATT and SNEGSKA (reference sequence). This CDR3 has 10 residues.

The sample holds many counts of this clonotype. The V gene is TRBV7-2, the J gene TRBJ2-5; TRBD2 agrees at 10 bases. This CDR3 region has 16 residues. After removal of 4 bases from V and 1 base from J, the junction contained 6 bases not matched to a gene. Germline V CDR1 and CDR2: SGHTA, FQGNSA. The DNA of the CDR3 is TGTGCCAGCAGCTCCCACGTAGCGGGGGGCCAAGAGACCCAGTACTTC. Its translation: CASSSHVAGGQETQYF.

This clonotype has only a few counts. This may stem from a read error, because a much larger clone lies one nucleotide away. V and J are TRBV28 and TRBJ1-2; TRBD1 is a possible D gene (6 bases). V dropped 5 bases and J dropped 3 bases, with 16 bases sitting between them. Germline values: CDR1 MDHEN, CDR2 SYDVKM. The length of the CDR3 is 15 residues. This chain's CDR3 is CASSVGTRRHYGYTF. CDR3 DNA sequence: TGTGCCAGCAGTGTTGGGACACGTCGGCACTATGGCTACACCTTC.

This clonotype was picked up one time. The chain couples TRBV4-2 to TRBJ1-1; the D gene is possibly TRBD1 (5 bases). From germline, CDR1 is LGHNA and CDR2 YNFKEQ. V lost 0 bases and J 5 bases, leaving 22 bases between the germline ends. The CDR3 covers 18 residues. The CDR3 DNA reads TGTGCCAGCAGCCAAGATATTCAGGGATCGGGCTCGGGAACTGAAGCTTTCTTT. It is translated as CASSQDIQGSGSGTEAFF.

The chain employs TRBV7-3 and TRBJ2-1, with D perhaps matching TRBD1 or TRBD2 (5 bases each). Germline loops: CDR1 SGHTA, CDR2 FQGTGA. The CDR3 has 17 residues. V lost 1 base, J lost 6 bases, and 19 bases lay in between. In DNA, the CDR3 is TGTGCCAGCAGCTTAATTTCCTTGGGGAATGGGGGCAATGAGCAGTTCTTC. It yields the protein CASSLISLGNGGNEQFF.

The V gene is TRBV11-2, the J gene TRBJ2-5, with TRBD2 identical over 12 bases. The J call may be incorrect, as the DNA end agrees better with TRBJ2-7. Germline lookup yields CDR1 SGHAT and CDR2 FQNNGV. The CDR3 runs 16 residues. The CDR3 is CASSKGASGRVYEQYF. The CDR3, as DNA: TGTGCCAGCAGCAAGGGGGCTAGCGGGAGGGTATACGAGCAGTACTTC.

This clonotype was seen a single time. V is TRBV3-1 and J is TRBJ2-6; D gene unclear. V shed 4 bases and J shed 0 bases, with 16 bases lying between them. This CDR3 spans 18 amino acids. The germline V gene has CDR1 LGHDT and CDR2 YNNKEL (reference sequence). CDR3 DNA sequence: TGTGCCAGCAGCCCCGGACGATTCGTTAGCTCTGGGGCCAACGTCCTGACTTTC. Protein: CASSPGRFVSSGANVLTF.

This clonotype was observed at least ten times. CDR3 loop: CASSPDSGEKLFF. The CDR3 bases are TGTGCCAGCAGCCCGGACAGTGGGGAAAAACTGTTTTTT. This sequence joins TRBV7-2 and TRBJ1-4; weak D call: TRBD1 (6 bases). Trimming left V 5 bases short and J 8 bases short, with 12 bases between. This CDR3 has 13 residues. CDR1 is SGHTA, CDR2 FQGNSA, per germline.

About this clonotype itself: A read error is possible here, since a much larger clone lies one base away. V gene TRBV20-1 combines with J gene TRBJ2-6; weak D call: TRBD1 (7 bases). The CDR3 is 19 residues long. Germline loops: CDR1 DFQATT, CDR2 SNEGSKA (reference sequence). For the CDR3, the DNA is TGCAGTGCTAGAGCACGGTTCAGGGGGGCTCTCTCTGGGGCCAACGCCCTGACTTTC. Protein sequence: CSARARFRGALSGANALTF.

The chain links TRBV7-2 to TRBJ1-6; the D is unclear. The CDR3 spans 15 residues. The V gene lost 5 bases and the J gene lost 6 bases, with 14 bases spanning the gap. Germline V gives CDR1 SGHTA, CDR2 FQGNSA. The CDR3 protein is CASSVDVIGNSPLHF. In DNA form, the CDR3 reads TGTGCCAGCAGCGTGGACGTGATCGGTAATTCACCCCTCCACTTT.

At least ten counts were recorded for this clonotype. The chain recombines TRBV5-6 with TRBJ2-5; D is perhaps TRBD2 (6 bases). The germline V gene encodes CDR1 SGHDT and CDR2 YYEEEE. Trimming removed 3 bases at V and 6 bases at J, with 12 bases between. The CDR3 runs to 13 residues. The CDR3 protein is CASSSAGPKTQYF. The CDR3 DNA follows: TGTGCCAGCAGCTCCGCGGGACCCAAGACCCAGTACTTC.

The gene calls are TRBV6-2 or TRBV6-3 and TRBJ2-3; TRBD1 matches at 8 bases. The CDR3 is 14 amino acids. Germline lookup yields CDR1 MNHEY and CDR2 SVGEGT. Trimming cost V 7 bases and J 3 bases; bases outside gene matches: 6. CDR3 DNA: TGTGCCAGCATCGCGGACAGGGAGACAGATACGCAGTATTTT. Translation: CASIADRETDTQYF.

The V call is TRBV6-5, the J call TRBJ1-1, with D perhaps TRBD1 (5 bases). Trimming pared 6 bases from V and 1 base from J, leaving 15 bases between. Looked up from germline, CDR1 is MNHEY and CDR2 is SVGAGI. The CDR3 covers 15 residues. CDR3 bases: TGTGCCAGCAGAAACGCCGGGGCAGGGAACACTGAAGCTTTCTTT. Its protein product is CASRNAGAGNTEAFF.

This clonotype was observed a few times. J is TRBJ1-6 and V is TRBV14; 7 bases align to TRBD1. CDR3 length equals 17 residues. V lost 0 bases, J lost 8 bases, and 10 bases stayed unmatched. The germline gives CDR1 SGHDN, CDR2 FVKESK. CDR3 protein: CASSQDRNRGLHSPLHF. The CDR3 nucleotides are TGTGCCAGCAGCCAAGATAGAAACAGGGGTCTTCATTCACCCCTCCACTTT.

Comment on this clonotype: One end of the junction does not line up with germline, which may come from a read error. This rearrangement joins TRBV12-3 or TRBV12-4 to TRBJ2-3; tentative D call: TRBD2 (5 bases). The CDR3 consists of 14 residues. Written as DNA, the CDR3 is TGTGCCAGCCACCCCGGGGTGAGCGCAGATGCGCAGTATTTT. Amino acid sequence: CASHPGVSADAQYF.